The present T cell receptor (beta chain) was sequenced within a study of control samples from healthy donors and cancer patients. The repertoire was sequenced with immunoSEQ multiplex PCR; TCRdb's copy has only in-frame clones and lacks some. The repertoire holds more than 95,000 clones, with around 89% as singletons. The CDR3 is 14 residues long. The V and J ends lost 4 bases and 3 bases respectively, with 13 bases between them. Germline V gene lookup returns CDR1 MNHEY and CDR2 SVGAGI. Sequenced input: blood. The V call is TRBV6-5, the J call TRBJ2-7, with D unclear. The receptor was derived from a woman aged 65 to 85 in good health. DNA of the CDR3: TGTGCCAGCAGTTCCCCCGACACCTTCTACGAGCAGTACTTC. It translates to CASSSPDTFYEQYF.